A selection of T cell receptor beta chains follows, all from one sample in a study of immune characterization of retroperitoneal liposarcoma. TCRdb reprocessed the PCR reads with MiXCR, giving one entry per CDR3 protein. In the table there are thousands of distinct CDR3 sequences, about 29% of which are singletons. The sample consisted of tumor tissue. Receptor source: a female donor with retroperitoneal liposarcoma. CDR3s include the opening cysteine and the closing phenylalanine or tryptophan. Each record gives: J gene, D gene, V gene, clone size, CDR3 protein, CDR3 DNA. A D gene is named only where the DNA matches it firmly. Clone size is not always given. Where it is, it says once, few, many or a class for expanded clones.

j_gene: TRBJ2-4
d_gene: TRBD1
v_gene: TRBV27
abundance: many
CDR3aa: CANPIRQGTGAKNIQYF
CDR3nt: TGTGCCAACCCGATACGACAGGGAACTGGAGCCAAAAACATTCAGTACTTC

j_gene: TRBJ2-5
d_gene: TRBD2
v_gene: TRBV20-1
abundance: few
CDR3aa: CSARDREASGRAGTQYF
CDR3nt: TGCAGTGCTAGAGATAGGGAGGCCAGCGGGAGGGCGGGGACCCAGTACTTC

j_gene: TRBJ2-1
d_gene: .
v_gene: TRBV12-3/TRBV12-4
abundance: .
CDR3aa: CASSQWGASASSYNEQFF
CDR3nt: TGTGCCAGCAGCCAATGGGGAGCGTCGGCGAGCTCCTACAATGAGCAGTTCTTC

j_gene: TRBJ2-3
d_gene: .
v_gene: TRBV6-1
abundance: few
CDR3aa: CASRVDGEDTQYF
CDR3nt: TGTGCCAGCAGAGTGGACGGAGAAGATACGCAGTATTTT

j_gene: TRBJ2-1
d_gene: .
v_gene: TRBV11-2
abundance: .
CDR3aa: CASSFEYGSYNEQFF
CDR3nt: TGTGCCAGCAGCTTCGAGTATGGATCCTACAATGAGCAGTTCTTC

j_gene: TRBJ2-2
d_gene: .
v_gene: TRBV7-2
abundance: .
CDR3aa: CASSPFVYGTGELFF
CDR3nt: TGTGCCAGCAGCCCCTTCGTGTACGGCACCGGGGAGCTGTTTTTT

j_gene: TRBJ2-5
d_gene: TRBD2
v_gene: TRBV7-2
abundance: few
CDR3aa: CASSLAGYNEQYF
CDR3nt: TGTGCCAGCAGCCTAGCGGGTTACAATGAGCAGTACTTC

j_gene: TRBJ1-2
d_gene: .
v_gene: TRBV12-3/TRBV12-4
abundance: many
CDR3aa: CASSLGGTGYGYTF
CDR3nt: TGTGCCAGCAGTTTAGGGGGGACGGGCTATGGCTACACCTTC

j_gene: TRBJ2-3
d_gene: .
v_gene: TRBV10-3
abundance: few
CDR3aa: CAISETGGETNHTDTQYF
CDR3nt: TGTGCCATCAGTGAAACTGGTGGGGAAACGAACCACACAGATACGCAGTATTTT

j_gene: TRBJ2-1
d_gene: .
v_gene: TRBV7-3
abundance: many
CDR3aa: CASRRVPEQFF
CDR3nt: TGTGCCAGCAGACGAGTACCTGAGCAGTTCTTC

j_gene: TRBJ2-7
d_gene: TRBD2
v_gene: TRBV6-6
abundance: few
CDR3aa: CASSPRTSVSYEQYF
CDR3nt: TGTGCCAGCAGCCCGCGGACTAGCGTCTCCTACGAGCAGTACTTC

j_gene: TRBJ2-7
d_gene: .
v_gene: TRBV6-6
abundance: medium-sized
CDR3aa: CASSSSGQTGSYEQYF
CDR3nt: TGTGCCAGCAGTTCTTCTGGACAGACTGGCTCCTACGAGCAGTACTTC

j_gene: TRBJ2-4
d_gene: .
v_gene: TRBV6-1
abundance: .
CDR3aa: CASSLGVGTGEQYF
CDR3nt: TGTGCCAGCAGCCTGGGGGTCGGGACTGGTGAGCAGTACTTC

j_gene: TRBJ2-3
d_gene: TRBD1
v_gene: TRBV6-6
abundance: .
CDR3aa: CASSYSETGSTDTQYF
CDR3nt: TGTGCCAGCAGTTACTCGGAGACAGGGAGTACAGATACGCAGTATTTT

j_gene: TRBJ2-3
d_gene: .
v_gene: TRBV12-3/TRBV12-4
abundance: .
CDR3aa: CASNGPESTDTQYF
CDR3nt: TGTGCCAGCAACGGGCCGGAAAGCACAGATACGCAGTATTTT

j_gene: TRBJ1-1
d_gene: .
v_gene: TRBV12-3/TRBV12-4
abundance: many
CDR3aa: CASVSNTEAFF
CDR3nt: TGTGCCAGCGTATCTAACACTGAAGCTTTCTTT

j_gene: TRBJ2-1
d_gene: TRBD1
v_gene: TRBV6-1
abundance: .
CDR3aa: CASSDRGQFF
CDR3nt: TGTGCCAGCAGCGACAGGGGGCAGTTCTTC

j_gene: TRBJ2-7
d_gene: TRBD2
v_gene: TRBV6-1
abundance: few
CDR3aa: CASSYAETSVYEQYF
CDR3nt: TGTGCCAGCAGTTATGCCGAGACTAGCGTCTACGAGCAGTACTTC

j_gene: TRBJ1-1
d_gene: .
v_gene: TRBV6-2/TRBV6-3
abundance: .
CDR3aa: CASSSPWRGGNTEAFF
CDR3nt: TGTGCCAGCAGTTCCCCTTGGAGGGGGGGGAACACTGAAGCTTTCTTT

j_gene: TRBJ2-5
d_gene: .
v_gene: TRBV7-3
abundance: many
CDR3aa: CASSLRGQGGETQYF
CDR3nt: TGTGCCAGCAGCTTAAGGGGGCAGGGGGGAGAGACCCAGTACTTC

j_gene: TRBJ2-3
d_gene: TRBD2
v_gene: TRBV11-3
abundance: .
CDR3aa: CASSSGTSGDTDTQYF
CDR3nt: TGTGCCAGCAGCTCCGGGACTAGCGGAGACACAGATACGCAGTATTTT

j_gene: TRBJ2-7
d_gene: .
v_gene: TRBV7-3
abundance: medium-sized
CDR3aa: CASSLSGDNEQYF
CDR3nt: TGTGCCAGCAGCTTATCAGGCGACAATGAGCAGTACTTC

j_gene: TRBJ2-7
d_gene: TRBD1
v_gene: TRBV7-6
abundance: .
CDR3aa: CASSLDDRGYEQYF
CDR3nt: TGTGCCAGCAGCTTAGATGACAGGGGGTACGAGCAGTACTTC

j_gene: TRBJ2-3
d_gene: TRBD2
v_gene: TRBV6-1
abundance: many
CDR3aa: CASSLAGLTDTQYF
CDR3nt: TGTGCCAGCAGCCTAGCGGGACTCACAGATACGCAGTATTTT

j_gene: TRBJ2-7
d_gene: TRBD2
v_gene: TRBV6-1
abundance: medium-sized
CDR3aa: CASRETSGRVDEQYF
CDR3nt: TGTGCCAGCAGGGAGACTAGCGGGAGGGTGGACGAGCAGTACTTC